This is a list of T cell receptor beta chains from one sample in a study of T cells in Graves' hyperthyroidism and ophthalmopathy. MiXCR, run by TCRdb on the multiplex PCR reads, gives a single entry per CDR3 protein. The sample shows about 300,000 distinct CDR3 sequences, around 20% of them seen only once. Sequencing was done on a sample of blood. These receptors were obtained from a man aged 50 to 60 with Graves' ophthalmopathy. Each CDR3 is given without its conserved first and last residue. Fields, in order: D gene, J gene, V gene, CDR3 protein. D genes are given only for firm matches.

D: -; J: TRBJ1-1; V: TRBV29-1; CDR3: SVPGEGGKAF
D: -; J: TRBJ2-3; V: TRBV5-6; CDR3: ASSLTLEATDTQY
D: -; J: TRBJ2-2; V: TRBV28; CDR3: ASSSRDTGELF
D: -; J: TRBJ1-4; V: TRBV3-1; CDR3: ASSQATDQNEKLF
D: -; J: TRBJ2-5; V: TRBV20-1; CDR3: SARASGTQY
D: -; J: TRBJ1-4; V: TRBV5-6; CDR3: ASSLRSEKLF
D: -; J: TRBJ1-1; V: TRBV11-2; CDR3: ASTVDRTEAF
D: -; J: TRBJ2-7; V: TRBV7-9; CDR3: ASSLGRLAGLNEQY
D: TRBD2; J: TRBJ2-2; V: TRBV20-1; CDR3: SARSGLGGTGELF
D: -; J: TRBJ1-6; V: TRBV28; CDR3: ASSIRDVNSPLH
D: -; J: TRBJ2-7; V: TRBV2; CDR3: ASSEQGAYEQY
D: -; J: TRBJ2-3; V: TRBV5-1; CDR3: ASSEGLGRVADTQY
D: -; J: TRBJ2-4; V: TRBV11-2; CDR3: ASSARQGRDIQY
D: -; J: TRBJ1-1; V: TRBV5-5; CDR3: ASAGIVNTEAF
D: -; J: TRBJ2-2; V: TRBV7-2; CDR3: ASSFMTRGTGELF
D: -; J: TRBJ2-1; V: TRBV2; CDR3: ASSDRGLDEQF
D: TRBD2; J: TRBJ2-2; V: TRBV7-8; CDR3: ASRLAGGPGTGELF
D: -; J: TRBJ1-2; V: TRBV6-1; CDR3: ASSEASGRINYGYT
D: -; J: TRBJ1-1; V: TRBV6-1; CDR3: ASNFRGTEAF
D: -; J: TRBJ1-6; V: TRBV7-9; CDR3: ASSWDYGDSPLH
D: TRBD1; J: TRBJ1-4; V: TRBV7-2; CDR3: ASSLATGSNEKLF
D: -; J: TRBJ2-5; V: TRBV4-1; CDR3: ASSQVGGPRVTQY
D: -; J: TRBJ1-5; V: TRBV2; CDR3: ASSLRRNSNQPQH
D: TRBD1; J: TRBJ1-2; V: TRBV20-1; CDR3: SARETGEAYGYT
D: -; J: TRBJ1-5; V: TRBV3-1; CDR3: ASSQDLTMGFQPQH
D: TRBD1; J: TRBJ2-7; V: TRBV24-1; CDR3: ATSRGQSYEQY
D: -; J: TRBJ1-6; V: TRBV14; CDR3: ASSQDLTYNSPLH
D: -; J: TRBJ1-2; V: TRBV19; CDR3: ASSKAASNYGYT
D: -; J: TRBJ1-1; V: TRBV28; CDR3: ASSLNPWQGNEAF
D: -; J: TRBJ2-5; V: TRBV14; CDR3: ASSPASPGETQY
D: TRBD1; J: TRBJ1-2; V: TRBV28; CDR3: ASSWEIDRGRTPPYGYT
D: -; J: TRBJ2-1; V: TRBV5-1; CDR3: ASSYSLYNEQF
D: TRBD1; J: TRBJ2-2; V: TRBV9; CDR3: ASSATGATGELF
D: -; J: TRBJ1-1; V: TRBV2; CDR3: ASKGTVDPAGHSEAF
D: TRBD1; J: TRBJ1-2; V: TRBV20-1; CDR3: STRDSTYGYT
D: -; J: TRBJ2-7; V: TRBV5-1; CDR3: ASSTADLTYEQY
D: -; J: TRBJ2-1; V: TRBV19; CDR3: ASSPNRAAYNEQF
D: TRBD1; J: TRBJ1-1; V: TRBV27; CDR3: ASSLRSGTGVLMNTEAF
D: -; J: TRBJ2-3; V: TRBV30; CDR3: AWATADTQY
D: TRBD2; J: TRBJ2-7; V: TRBV28; CDR3: ASRGGGNTYEQY
D: -; J: TRBJ2-3; V: TRBV28; CDR3: ASTRQGGSLADTQY
D: -; J: TRBJ2-7; V: TRBV20-1; CDR3: SASYPSEQY
D: -; J: TRBJ1-4; V: TRBV12-3/TRBV12-4; CDR3: ASSLTSSGPLAEANEKLF
D: TRBD2; J: TRBJ2-1; V: TRBV9; CDR3: ASSAFGTSGNEQF
D: TRBD2; J: TRBJ2-1; V: TRBV7-2; CDR3: ASNSVAGPYNEQF
D: TRBD2; J: TRBJ2-1; V: TRBV27; CDR3: ASSFLAGNYNEQF
D: TRBD2; J: TRBJ2-7; V: TRBV20-1; CDR3: SALGRAGEQY
D: TRBD2; J: TRBJ2-1; V: TRBV7-9; CDR3: ASSSGTSGSLSNEQF
D: TRBD2; J: TRBJ2-1; V: TRBV20-1; CDR3: SARSAAGAVNNEQF
D: -; J: TRBJ2-2; V: TRBV14; CDR3: ASSSGPRMGGELF
D: -; J: TRBJ2-7; V: TRBV18; CDR3: ASSLQDGSYEQY
D: -; J: TRBJ2-5; V: TRBV6-4; CDR3: AGSDSDVRGQETQY
D: -; J: TRBJ1-2; V: TRBV5-8; CDR3: ASSLAPEANYGYT
D: -; J: TRBJ2-5; V: TRBV28; CDR3: ASSAQGRTQY
D: -; J: TRBJ2-1; V: TRBV28; CDR3: ASSTIGGGDEQF